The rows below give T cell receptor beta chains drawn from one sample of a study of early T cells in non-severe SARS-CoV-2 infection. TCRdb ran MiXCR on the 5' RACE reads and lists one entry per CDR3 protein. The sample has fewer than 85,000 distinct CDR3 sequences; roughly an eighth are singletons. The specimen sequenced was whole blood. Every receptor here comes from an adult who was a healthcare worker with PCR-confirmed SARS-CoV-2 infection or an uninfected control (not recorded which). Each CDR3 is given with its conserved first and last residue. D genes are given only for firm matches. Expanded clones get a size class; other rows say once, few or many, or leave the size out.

TGTGCCAGCAGTTACTCGCCGGGGACAGCCGGACACTATGGCTACACCTTC CASSYSPGTAGHYGYTF TRBV6-6 TRBD1 NA TRBJ1-2
TGTGCCAGCAGTTCTCGGGACTCTCGGGGGGATACGCAGTATTTT CASSSRDSRGDTQYF TRBV6-6 NA few TRBJ2-3
TGTGCCAGCAGCCAGACCGGGACACAAAACCGTTTCTATGGCTACACCTTC CASSQTGTQNRFYGYTF TRBV14 NA NA TRBJ1-2
TGTGCCAGCAGCTCCCGAGGGGGGGCACAAGAGACCCAGTACTTC CASSSRGGAQETQYF TRBV9 NA NA TRBJ2-5
TGTGCCAGCAGTTACTCTGACAGGGGGAACACTGAAGCTTTCTTT CASSYSDRGNTEAFF TRBV6-6 TRBD1 NA TRBJ1-1
TGTGCCAGAAGCTTGGGACCCCGGGACAGCCACCGGGTGGGCTATGGCTACACCTTC CARSLGPRDSHRVGYGYTF TRBV5-3 TRBD1 few TRBJ1-2
TGCGCCAGCAGCCAAGATACAGGGGTCCACTATGGCTACACCTTC CASSQDTGVHYGYTF TRBV4-3 TRBD1 few TRBJ1-2
TGTGCCAGCAGTCCGAGGACTAGCGGGGAAGAGACCCAGTACTTC CASSPRTSGEETQYF TRBV27 TRBD2 few TRBJ2-5
TGCGCCAGCAGTGGGCTAGCGGGGACGGATACGCAGTATTTT CASSGLAGTDTQYF TRBV10-1 TRBD2 many TRBJ2-3
TGTGCCTGGATGAGCGGCTTCTCTGGAAACACCATATATTTT CAWMSGFSGNTIYF TRBV30 NA many TRBJ1-3
TGCGCCAGCAGCCAAGACCCTCTGTACGAGCAGTACTTC CASSQDPLYEQYF TRBV4-3 NA few TRBJ2-7
TGTGCCAGCAGCCCCAGCAGGTGGTTAACTGAAGCTTTCTTT CASSPSRWLTEAFF TRBV7-2 NA many TRBJ1-1
TGTGCCAGTACACAGGGGAGCTCTGGAAACACCATATATTTT CASTQGSSGNTIYF TRBV28 TRBD1 NA TRBJ1-3
TGTGCCAGCACCTGGAGCGGGGAGCTGTTTTTT CASTWSGELFF TRBV6-6 NA NA TRBJ2-2
TGTGCCACCCGGGGAGGGGGCACTGAAGCTTTCTTT CATRGGGTEAFF TRBV12-3/TRBV12-4 NA few TRBJ1-1
TGTGCCAGCATTACTACCGGGACCCAGGTCGGGGCTTTCTTT CASITTGTQVGAFF TRBV7-9 NA many TRBJ1-1
TGTGCCAGCACCAGAACAGGGGGCTCAGACACTGAAGCTTTCTTT CASTRTGGSDTEAFF TRBV11-2 TRBD1 few TRBJ1-1
TGCGCCAGCAGCCCGGGACAGGGCTGGAACGAAAAACTGTTTTTT CASSPGQGWNEKLFF TRBV5-1 TRBD1 few TRBJ1-4
TGTGCCAGCAGCTTGGGTGTAAATTCAGATACGCAGTATTTT CASSLGVNSDTQYF TRBV5-6 NA few TRBJ2-3
TGTGCCAGCAGCTTAGAGGACAGGGATTCCTACGAGCAGTACTTC CASSLEDRDSYEQYF TRBV7-6 TRBD1 few TRBJ2-7
TGTGCCAGCAGCCAGGACAGGGCCCCGTACGAGCAGTACTTC CASSQDRAPYEQYF TRBV3-1 TRBD1 few TRBJ2-7
TGTGCCAGCAGCGCGGGAGCCGGGACGGGTAGGGGCGAGCAGTACTTC CASSAGAGTGRGEQYF TRBV9 NA few TRBJ2-7
TGCAGCGCCCTTGTGGGCCTGAACACTGAAGCTTTCTTT CSALVGLNTEAFF TRBV29-1 NA many TRBJ1-1
TGTGCCAGCAGAAGGGGAGGGAGGAACACTGAAGCTTTCTTT CASRRGGRNTEAFF TRBV27 NA many TRBJ1-1
TGTGCCAGTAGTACCACCGGGCCCGGTGCAGAGACCCAGTACTTC CASSTTGPGAETQYF TRBV19 NA NA TRBJ2-5
TGTGCCAGCAGTCCCGATGGGACCCAGTACTTC CASSPDGTQYF TRBV12-3/TRBV12-4 NA many TRBJ2-5
TGTGCCAGCAGTGAAGCGCGAGGGTTCGGTTCACCCCTCCACTTT CASSEARGFGSPLHF TRBV6-1 NA few TRBJ1-6
TGTGCCAGCAGCTTAGATCTGGCAGGTTCCAACAATGAGCAGTTCTTC CASSLDLAGSNNEQFF TRBV11-3 NA NA TRBJ2-1
TGTGCCAGCAGCCAGGGGACAGCCTACGAGCAGTACTTC CASSQGTAYEQYF TRBV7-2 TRBD1 many TRBJ2-7
TGTGCCACCAGTGATGGACTTTTAAACACCGGGGAGCTGTTTTTT CATSDGLLNTGELFF TRBV24-1 NA NA TRBJ2-2
TGTGCCAGCAGCCGAAGACAGGGGGCCATCGGGGAGCTGTTTTTT CASSRRQGAIGELFF TRBV14 TRBD1 NA TRBJ2-2
TGCGCCAGCAGCCAAGATAGGTCGCGGGACAATGAGCAGTTCTTC CASSQDRSRDNEQFF TRBV4-3 NA many TRBJ2-1